These T cell receptor beta chains were read from a single sample in a study of blood T cell repertoires in COVID-19. The table came from immunoSEQ multiplex PCR; TCRdb's copy has only in-frame clones and leaves some out. The table records about 180,000 clones, about 72% of them present only once. The sample taken for sequencing was PBMCs or T cells enriched from blood (not recorded which). These receptors were taken from a woman aged 50 to 60 who had recovered from COVID-19. The CDR3 runs from the conserved cysteine through the conserved F or W. D genes are given only for firm matches. Rows give clone size only sometimes, using once, few, many, or a class for an expanded clone.

>NA|TRBV7-8|NA|TRBJ2-1
CASSLGRSFHNEQFF
TGTGCCAGCAGCTTAGGCAGGTCATTCCACAATGAGCAGTTCTTC
>once|TRBV9|TRBD2|TRBJ2-1
CASSVAMTASGRNEQFF
TGTGCCAGCAGCGTAGCTATGACGGCTAGCGGGAGAAATGAGCAGTTCTTC
>NA|TRBV6-5|NA|TRBJ2-7
CASSYSRTALGYEQYF
TGTGCCAGCAGTTACTCGAGGACAGCTCTGGGCTACGAGCAGTACTTC
>NA|TRBV25-1|TRBD1|TRBJ1-3
CASSEVGTVSVSGNTIYF
TGTGCCAGCAGTGAAGTTGGGACAGTCTCGGTCTCTGGAAACACCATATATTTT
>NA|TRBV9|NA|TRBJ2-2
CASSAPGGRDTGELFF
TGTGCCAGCAGCGCCCCCGGGGGGCGGGACACCGGGGAGCTGTTTTTT
>NA|TRBV29-1|NA|TRBJ2-3
CSVETGRGEYF
TGCAGCGTAGAAACAGGGAGAGGGGAGTATTTT
>NA|TRBV10-1|TRBD1|TRBJ2-5
CASSPPQDREEYF
TGCGCCAGCAGTCCTCCACAGGACAGGGAGGAGTACTTC
>NA|TRBV28|NA|TRBJ2-5
CASSNPTTSPGQETQYF
TGTGCCAGCAGCAACCCAACTACCAGCCCCGGGCAAGAGACCCAGTACTTC
>NA|TRBV6-5|TRBD2|TRBJ2-5
CASSRVAGVGETQYF
TGTGCCAGCAGCCGTGTAGCGGGAGTGGGAGAGACCCAGTACTTC
>once|TRBV7-2|NA|TRBJ2-7
CASRGQSSYEQYF
TGTGCCAGCCGCGGACAGAGCTCCTACGAGCAGTACTTC
>NA|TRBV4-1|TRBD1|TRBJ1-4
CASSQGQGAGSEKLFF
TGCGCCAGCAGCCAAGGACAGGGGGCTGGAAGTGAAAAACTGTTTTTT
>NA|TRBV7-2|NA|TRBJ2-5
CASSLAAGSQETQYF
TGTGCCAGCAGCTTAGCGGCGGGAAGCCAAGAGACCCAGTACTTC
>NA|TRBV19|TRBD2|TRBJ2-2
CASKVSGRRTGELFF
TGTGCCAGTAAAGTTAGCGGGAGACGGACCGGGGAGCTGTTTTTT
>NA|TRBV5-1|TRBD1|TRBJ1-4
CASSSQGQGIEKLFF
TGCGCCAGCAGCTCTCAGGGACAGGGAATCGAAAAACTGTTTTTT
>once|TRBV29-1|TRBD1|TRBJ2-7
CSARGTVYEQYF
TGCAGCGCCAGGGGGACAGTTTACGAGCAGTACTTC
>NA|TRBV6-5|NA|TRBJ2-3
CASSSGFSDTQYF
TGTGCCAGCAGTAGCGGTTTTTCAGATACGCAGTATTTT
>NA|TRBV28|NA|TRBJ2-7
CASSSDPGWSYEQYF
TGTGCCAGCAGTTCCGATCCGGGGTGGTCCTACGAGCAGTACTTC
>NA|TRBV10-3|TRBD1|TRBJ2-2
CAISESSLDRDTGELFF
TGTGCCATCAGTGAGTCGAGTCTGGACAGGGACACCGGGGAGCTGTTTTTT
>NA|TRBV10-3|TRBD2|TRBJ2-7
CAISESGRAYEQYF
TGTGCCATCAGTGAGAGCGGGAGAGCCTACGAGCAGTACTTC
>NA|TRBV27|TRBD2|TRBJ2-1
CASSLSELAGPYNEQFF
TGTGCCAGCAGTTTATCGGAACTAGCGGGTCCCTACAATGAGCAGTTCTTC
>NA|TRBV2|NA|TRBJ2-7
CASSTGTGTLRQYF
TGTGCCAGCAGTACGGGAACAGGGACCCTCAGGCAGTACTTC
>NA|TRBV18|TRBD2|TRBJ2-1
CASSPPGLAGDEQFF
TGTGCCAGCTCGCCGCCGGGACTAGCGGGAGACGAGCAGTTCTTC
>once|TRBV18|TRBD1|TRBJ1-1
CASSPVGQGPNTEAFF
TGTGCCAGCTCACCCGTCGGACAGGGCCCGAACACTGAAGCTTTCTTT
>NA|TRBV30|NA|TRBJ2-1
CAWSGPGNEQFF
TGTGCCTGGAGTGGACCAGGCAATGAGCAGTTCTTC
>few|TRBV5-6|TRBD1|TRBJ2-7
CASSRRTLPGGKNEQYF
TGTGCCAGCAGCCGGAGAACCCTCCCAGGGGGCAAGAACGAGCAGTACTTC
>NA|TRBV7-2|TRBD2|TRBJ2-1
CASSLPGLAGQQFF
TGTGCCAGCAGCTTACCCGGACTAGCGGGTCAGCAGTTCTTC
>NA|TRBV7-2|NA|TRBJ2-2
CASSLGTHTGELFF
TGTGCCAGCAGCTTAGGGACTCACACCGGGGAGCTGTTTTTT
>few|TRBV5-1|NA|TRBJ2-1
CASSLERAPNEQFF
TGCGCCAGCAGCTTGGAGCGGGCACCTAATGAGCAGTTCTTC
>NA|TRBV2|TRBD2|TRBJ2-3
CASSFTTSGSTDTQYF
TGTGCCAGCAGCTTCACTACTAGCGGAAGCACAGATACGCAGTATTTT
>NA|TRBV28|TRBD1|TRBJ2-6
CASSSGTGLSGANVLTF
TGTGCCAGCAGTTCCGGGACAGGGCTCTCTGGGGCCAACGTCCTGACTTTC
>many|TRBV19|TRBD1|TRBJ2-3
CAISTGPRDTQYF
TGTGCCATATCGACAGGGCCTCGGGATACGCAGTATTTT
>NA|TRBV7-2|TRBD2|TRBJ2-1
CASSTLAEISYNEQFF
TGTGCCAGCAGCACACTAGCGGAGATAAGCTACAATGAGCAGTTCTTC
>NA|TRBV4-3|TRBD1|TRBJ2-6
CASSHQETGWGANVLTF
TGCGCCAGCAGCCATCAAGAGACAGGGTGGGGGGCCAACGTCCTGACTTTC
>NA|TRBV7-3|TRBD2|TRBJ2-3
CASSFGLAGDTQYF
TGTGCCAGCAGCTTTGGACTAGCGGGCGATACGCAGTATTTT
>few|TRBV4-1|NA|TRBJ2-7
CASSQEGAGTAIYEQYF
TGCGCCAGCAGCCAAGAGGGTGCGGGAACGGCGATCTACGAGCAGTACTTC
>few|TRBV6-2/TRBV6-3|NA|TRBJ2-7
CASSSPLYEQYF
TGTGCCAGCAGTTCCCCCTTATACGAGCAGTACTTC
>NA|TRBV9|TRBD2|TRBJ2-7
CASSGGTSGEQYF
TGTGCCAGCAGCGGCGGGACTAGCGGCGAGCAGTACTTC
>NA|TRBV5-1|NA|TRBJ1-1
CASSLVGAGDTEAFF
TGCGCCAGCAGCTTGGTAGGGGCGGGAGATACTGAAGCTTTCTTT
>NA|TRBV10-1|TRBD2|TRBJ2-1
CASSGGLAGVSDNEQFF
TGCGCCAGCAGTGGGGGACTAGCGGGAGTATCTGACAATGAGCAGTTCTTC
>NA|TRBV11-2|NA|TRBJ2-1
CASSPGAANNEQFF
TGTGCCAGCAGCCCTGGGGCAGCGAACAATGAGCAGTTCTTC
>NA|TRBV3-1/TRBV3-2|TRBD2|TRBJ2-7
CASSPDSGSGYEQYF
TGTGCCAGCAGCCCAGATAGCGGGAGTGGTTACGAGCAGTACTTC
>NA|TRBV7-8|TRBD1|TRBJ2-2
CASRQGNTGELFF
TGTGCCAGCCGACAGGGCAACACCGGGGAGCTGTTTTTT
>NA|TRBV28|TRBD2|TRBJ2-1
CASSSGTSFYNEQFF
TGTGCCAGCAGTTCCGGGACTAGCTTCTACAATGAGCAGTTCTTC
>NA|TRBV29-1|NA|TRBJ2-2
CSATVNRDTGELFF
TGCAGCGCAACGGTCAATAGAGACACCGGGGAGCTGTTTTTT